Listed below are T cell receptor beta chains from one sample, sequenced in a study of blood T cell repertoires in COVID-19. Sequencing was performed with immunoSEQ multiplex PCR; in TCRdb, only in-frame clones are kept and a portion is missing. The table includes 250,000 or so clones, approximately 90% detected once. Sequencing was performed on PBMCs or T cells enriched from blood (not recorded which). These receptors all come from a middle-aged man who had been exposed to COVID-19. The CDR3 runs from the conserved cysteine through the conserved F or W. D genes are given only for firm matches. Clone size is shown for a subset of rows, as once, few, many or a class of expanded clone.

DNA: TGTGCCACCAGTGGCACCGACAGGGAGAACTATGGCTACACCTTC
CDR3: CATSGTDRENYGYTF
size: once
V: TRBV24-1
D: TRBD1
J: TRBJ1-2

DNA: TGTGCCAGCAGCTTAATAGACGGTAGGGGCCCCAATTACAATGAGCAGTTCTTC
CDR3: CASSLIDGRGPNYNEQFF
size: -
V: TRBV7-3
D: -
J: TRBJ2-1

DNA: TGTGCCAGCAGTACCCCCCGGGGGTCCTCTGAAAAACTGTTTTTT
CDR3: CASSTPRGSSEKLFF
size: once
V: TRBV6-5
D: -
J: TRBJ1-4

DNA: TGTGCCAGCTCACCATTAATACAGGAGGAGCAGTACTTC
CDR3: CASSPLIQEEQYF
size: once
V: TRBV18
D: -
J: TRBJ2-7

DNA: TGCGCCAGCAGCCCGGACAACCCGGCAGAAGATACGCAGTATTTT
CDR3: CASSPDNPAEDTQYF
size: -
V: TRBV5-1
D: -
J: TRBJ2-3

DNA: TGTGCTAGTGGTTCCCCCTCCATTGGGCCGAACGAGCAGTACTTC
CDR3: CASGSPSIGPNEQYF
size: once
V: TRBV12-5
D: -
J: TRBJ2-7

DNA: TGTGCCATCAGCTCTCCTCAGGGGGTTAACACCGGGGAGCTGTTTTTT
CDR3: CAISSPQGVNTGELFF
size: -
V: TRBV10-3
D: TRBD1
J: TRBJ2-2

DNA: TGTGCCAGCAGTTTCCGGGACAGGGGGCTGAGGATTCCCAAAAACATTCAGTACTTC
CDR3: CASSFRDRGLRIPKNIQYF
size: -
V: TRBV28
D: TRBD1
J: TRBJ2-4

DNA: TGTGCCAGCAGCTCACGGGACTACAGCACCGGGGAGCTGTTTTTT
CDR3: CASSSRDYSTGELFF
size: -
V: TRBV9
D: TRBD2
J: TRBJ2-2

DNA: TGTGCCAGCAGGGGGCAAGTCACTGAAGCTTTCTTT
CDR3: CASRGQVTEAFF
size: -
V: TRBV28
D: -
J: TRBJ1-1

DNA: TGTGCCAGTAGTCTCGGACAGGGCAACACTGAAGCTTTCTTT
CDR3: CASSLGQGNTEAFF
size: -
V: TRBV19
D: TRBD1
J: TRBJ1-1

DNA: TGTGCTAGTGGTTTTCATCTTCCGCGGGTGGGCAATCAGCCCCAGCATTTT
CDR3: CASGFHLPRVGNQPQHF
size: -
V: TRBV12-5
D: -
J: TRBJ1-5

DNA: TGTGCCAGTAGTATGACTAGCGGGTGGAACGAGCAGTACTTC
CDR3: CASSMTSGWNEQYF
size: -
V: TRBV19
D: TRBD2
J: TRBJ2-7

DNA: TGTGCCAGCAGACTCCGGGACAGGGGTAACTATGGCTACACCTTC
CDR3: CASRLRDRGNYGYTF
size: -
V: TRBV2
D: TRBD1
J: TRBJ1-2

DNA: TGTGCCAGCCACCCACAAAGAATTGCCACAGATACGCAGTATTTT
CDR3: CASHPQRIATDTQYF
size: -
V: TRBV9
D: -
J: TRBJ2-3

DNA: TGTGCCAGCAGTATCGGGACTACCGGGGAGCTGTTTTTT
CDR3: CASSIGTTGELFF
size: -
V: TRBV7-7
D: -
J: TRBJ2-2

DNA: TGTGCCAGCAGCCCTTTGACGGGACAGGCCTCCTACGAGCAGTACTTC
CDR3: CASSPLTGQASYEQYF
size: -
V: TRBV27
D: TRBD1
J: TRBJ2-7

DNA: TGTGCCAGCAGCTACTCGCTCGGACAGAACACTGAAGCTTTCTTT
CDR3: CASSYSLGQNTEAFF
size: -
V: TRBV5-5
D: -
J: TRBJ1-1

DNA: TGTGCCAGCAGCTTAGGTGGGACAGGCCGGACCGGGGAGCTGTTTTTT
CDR3: CASSLGGTGRTGELFF
size: -
V: TRBV7-9
D: TRBD1
J: TRBJ2-2

DNA: TGTGCCAGTAAAGGTCGTACTAGCTACGAGCAGTACTTC
CDR3: CASKGRTSYEQYF
size: -
V: TRBV19
D: -
J: TRBJ2-7

DNA: TGTGCCAGCAGTCCAGGGTGGGGCAATCAGCCCCAGCATTTT
CDR3: CASSPGWGNQPQHF
size: -
V: TRBV27
D: -
J: TRBJ1-5

DNA: TGCGCCAGCAGCCTAGGGACACTGATCATCTACGAGCAGTACTTC
CDR3: CASSLGTLIIYEQYF
size: -
V: TRBV4-1
D: -
J: TRBJ2-7

DNA: TGTGCCTGGAGTGGACCGCGGACAGGGGGAAACTCTGGGGCCAACGTCCTGACTTTC
CDR3: CAWSGPRTGGNSGANVLTF
size: -
V: TRBV30
D: TRBD1
J: TRBJ2-6

DNA: TGTGCCAGCAGTACCCGGGGGGGAACGAATTCACCCCTCCACTTT
CDR3: CASSTRGGTNSPLHF
size: -
V: TRBV28
D: -
J: TRBJ1-6

DNA: TGTGCCAGCGGATCACAGGGGCGGGCTGGCTACACCTTC
CDR3: CASGSQGRAGYTF
size: -
V: TRBV7-9
D: TRBD1
J: TRBJ1-2

DNA: TGTGCCAGCAGTCCGCGAACTAGCGGAGATTACAATGAGCAGTTCTTC
CDR3: CASSPRTSGDYNEQFF
size: -
V: TRBV27
D: TRBD2
J: TRBJ2-1

DNA: TGCGCCAGCAGCTTAGACCCCCGGGACAGGGTGGTTGAAAAACTGTTTTTT
CDR3: CASSLDPRDRVVEKLFF
size: -
V: TRBV5-1
D: TRBD1
J: TRBJ1-4

DNA: TGTGCCAGCAGCTTCAGCGGGAGGGTCGCAGATACGCAGTATTTT
CDR3: CASSFSGRVADTQYF
size: -
V: TRBV7-2
D: TRBD2
J: TRBJ2-3

DNA: TGTGCCAGCTCACCAACCGGGACAGGGAGATTGGACGAGCAGTACTTC
CDR3: CASSPTGTGRLDEQYF
size: -
V: TRBV18
D: TRBD1
J: TRBJ2-7

DNA: TGTGCCAGCAGTCCGCTCTACCTGAACACTGAAGCTTTCTTT
CDR3: CASSPLYLNTEAFF
size: -
V: TRBV27
D: -
J: TRBJ1-1

DNA: TGTGCCAGCAGCATATTGAGGGACAGGGGGGCCGGGGCCAACGTCCTGACTTTC
CDR3: CASSILRDRGAGANVLTF
size: -
V: TRBV21-1
D: -
J: TRBJ2-6

DNA: TGTGCCAGCAGTTTATCACAGGGTATGGGTCAGCCCCAGCATTTT
CDR3: CASSLSQGMGQPQHF
size: -
V: TRBV27
D: -
J: TRBJ1-5